This T cell receptor (beta chain) was documented in a study of technical replicates of blood from several donors. V was pared by 0 bases and J by 3 bases, with 18 bases between. Germline assignment: CDR1 WNHNN and CDR2 SYGVQD (reference sequence). CDR3 length: 17 amino acids. Method: immunoSEQ multiplex PCR; TCRdb's copy keeps in-frame clones and lacks some. The sample lists around 75,000 clones; over 80% were seen once. The clonotype was recovered from a human donor in good health. Specimen: T cells isolated from PBMCs. The gene calls are TRBV10-1 and TRBJ2-7, with a weak D call TRBD2 (7 bases). DNA of the CDR3: TGCGCCAGCAGTGAGTCAGGGGGGGGCCCTGGATACTACGAGCAGTACTTC. Its translation: CASSESGGGPGYYEQYF.